The sequence of this T cell receptor beta chain was determined in a study of cytomegalovirus exposure and HLA in healthy donors. The junction had 11 bases not matched to a gene; V was cut back by 6 bases and J by 4 bases. Germline CDR1 reads MNHEY; CDR2 reads SMNVEV (reference sequence). The CDR3 covers 15 residues. Assay used: immunoSEQ multiplex PCR; TCRdb lists only in-frame clones, some missing. This sample yields 110,000 or so clones, of which approximately 88% are seen a single time; 1.5% to 2% belongs to the top ten. The chain employs TRBV27 and TRBJ1-2; 7 positions agree with TRBD1. The clonotype originates from a man aged 18 to 30 in good health and CMV-seronegative. The specimen was PBMCs. For the CDR3, the DNA is TGTGCCAGCAGGGGGGCAGGGGGATTCGGCTATGGCTACACCTTC. This encodes CASRGAGGFGYGYTF.